One sample yielded the 25 T cell receptor beta chains listed below, sequenced in a study of blood T cell repertoires in COVID-19. Produced via immunoSEQ multiplex PCR; TCRdb's table is partial and in-frame only. The sample comprises roughly 130,000 clones, about four fifths of which are singletons, and around an eighth rests with the top ten. Sequencing was performed on peripheral blood. The receptors stem from a woman aged 25 to 39 who had recovered from COVID-19.

This chain uses TRBV5-1 with TRBJ1-5; a weak D match, TRBD1 (5 bases). Germline CDR1 SGHRS, CDR2 YFSETQ. The CDR3 is 15 amino acids. The V and J ends lost 0 bases and 2 bases respectively, with 9 bases between them. The CDR3 reads CASSLAPGGNQPQHF. The CDR3 DNA reads as TGCGCCAGCAGCTTGGCCCCGGGGGGCAATCAGCCCCAGCATTTT.

This clone has just one count. This sequence joins TRBV6-5 and TRBJ1-4, with D unclear. The V gene lost 0 bases and the J gene lost 13 bases, with 12 bases spanning the gap. This CDR3 comprises 13 residues. In germline, CDR1 is MNHEY, CDR2 SVGAGI. For the CDR3, the DNA is TGTGCCAGCAGTTACTCTGAGGGATTAGGACTGTTTTTT. This sequence encodes CASSYSEGLGLFF.

This clone came up many times. V is TRBV14 and J is TRBJ2-7; 7 positions agree with TRBD2. The CDR3 loop spans 13 amino acids. J gave up 6 bases and V 5 bases, and 7 bases lay outside the gene matches. CDR1 is SGHDN, CDR2 FVKESK, per germline. The CDR3 bases are TGTGCCAGCAGCTCGGCGGCTAGCGGCGAGCAGTACTTC. Protein product: CASSSAASGEQYF.

The CDR3 loop is CASSYTGGKTEAFF. In nucleotides, the CDR3 is TGTGCCAGCAGTTACACAGGGGGAAAAACTGAAGCTTTCTTT. The chain couples TRBV6-2 or TRBV6-3 to TRBJ1-1; 8 nucleotides line up with TRBD1. This CDR3 has 14 residues. Trimming at V came to 2 bases and at J to 5 bases, leaving 4 bases not matched to a gene. The germline CDR1 and CDR2 sequences are MNHEY and SVGEGT.

The chain links TRBV11-2 to TRBJ1-1; D possibly corresponds to TRBD1 (6 bases). This CDR3 has 15 residues. Trimming cost V 5 bases and J 5 bases, with 18 bases left between them. Germline V CDR1 and CDR2: SGHAT, FQNNGV. The CDR3 bases are TGTGCCAGCAGCCCAGCGGGGGGCTACTTAACTGAAGCTTTCTTT. Protein: CASSPAGGYLTEAFF.

This clone appeared a few times. The J gene is TRBJ1-1, the V gene TRBV2; 8 bases are a match to TRBD1. The CDR3 covers 14 residues. J was trimmed by 4 bases and V by 6 bases; bases with no gene match: 7. The V gene's germline CDR1 is SNHLY and CDR2 FYNNEI. The CDR3 loop reads CASRKFGQGTEAFF. The CDR3 DNA follows: TGTGCCAGCAGGAAATTCGGACAGGGCACTGAAGCTTTCTTT.

The chain is built from TRBV7-2 and TRBJ1-1; D is unresolved. The CDR3 is 14 amino acids. V was shortened by 0 bases and J by 1 base, with 6 bases between the two germline ends. CDR1 and CDR2 (germline): SGHTA, FQGNSA. CDR3: CASSLASGNTEAFF. CDR3 coding DNA: TGTGCCAGCAGCTTAGCGAGCGGGAACACTGAAGCTTTCTTT.

This clone is a singleton in its sample. The chain is built from TRBV29-1 and TRBJ2-1, with 8 positions matching TRBD1. CDR1 and CDR2 (germline): SQVTM, ANQGSEA. V gave up 6 bases and J gave up 8 bases; unmatched junction bases: 6. The CDR3 is 12 residues long. The CDR3 sequence: CSVEGQVDEQFF. The CDR3 region has the DNA TGCAGCGTAGAGGGACAGGTCGATGAGCAGTTCTTC.

The CDR3 is CASSPLRESYGYTF. In DNA form, the CDR3 reads TGTGCCAGCAGCCCCTTGCGGGAAAGCTATGGCTACACCTTC. The V and J genes are TRBV9 and TRBJ1-2; D remains ambiguous. With 4 bases removed from V and 4 bases from J, the gap between germline ends came to 14 bases. The CDR3 extends over 14 amino acids. Per germline, CDR1 SGDLS and CDR2 YYNGEE.

The CDR3: CASSLTSVTDTQYF. CDR3 DNA: TGCGCCAGCAGCCTGACTAGCGTCACAGATACGCAGTATTTT. The V call is TRBV5-1, the J call TRBJ2-3; 8 positions agree with TRBD2. V shed 4 bases, J shed 2 bases, and the junction held 3 bases outside the gene matches. This CDR3 contains 14 residues. Germline V gene data show CDR1 as SGHRS and CDR2 as YFSETQ.

The chain uses TRBV19 and TRBJ1-2; 8 bases agree with TRBD1. After removal of 4 bases from V and 7 bases from J, the junction contained 5 bases not matched to a gene. This CDR3 comprises 13 residues. Per the germline V gene, CDR1 is LNHDA and CDR2 is SQIVND (reference sequence). CDR3 region: CASSTPGGIGYTF. The CDR3 nucleotides are TGTGCCAGTAGTACTCCAGGGGGCATTGGCTACACCTTC.

The gene calls are TRBV28 and TRBJ2-1, with 13 bases matching TRBD2. From germline, CDR1 is MDHEN and CDR2 SYDVKM. This CDR3 has 23 residues. Trimming at V came to 4 bases and at J to 4 bases, leaving 25 bases not matched to a gene. The chain's CDR3 is CASSSLLGLAGETGVRWYNEQFF. Here the CDR3 DNA reads TGTGCCAGCAGTTCACTCCTAGGACTAGCGGGAGAAACGGGGGTAAGGTGGTACAATGAGCAGTTCTTC.

The chain employs TRBV7-2 and TRBJ2-7; 10 bases are a match to TRBD2. In germline, CDR1 is SGHTA, CDR2 FQGNSA. The CDR3 contains 16 residues. The V gene end was trimmed by 1 base and the J gene end by 3 bases; junction bases not matched to a gene: 6. CDR3 in DNA: TGTGCCAGCAGCTTAGGGGAGGCTAGCGGGGGCTACGAGCAGTACTTC. This gives the protein CASSLGEASGGYEQYF. The full variable domain, in which reference TRBV7-2 and TRBJ2-7 provide the parts outside the CDR3, is GAGVSQSPSNKVTEKGKDVELRCDPISGHTALYWYRQSLGQGLEFLIYFQGNSAPDKSGLPSDRFSAERTGGSVSTLTIQRTQQEDSAVYLCASSLGEASGGYEQYFGPGTRLTVT.

The chain recombines TRBV2 with TRBJ1-2; TRBD1 is a possible D gene (5 bases). Trimming shortened V by 3 bases and J by 7 bases, and 15 bases separated the two germline ends. Germline V gene data show CDR1 as SNHLY and CDR2 as FYNNEI. The CDR3 has 14 amino acids. Written as DNA, the CDR3 is TGTGCCAGCAGTGAGGGGCAGGGCCTCGGTGGCTACACCTTC. It translates to CASSEGQGLGGYTF.

This clone has just one count. The chain is built from TRBV6-6 and TRBJ1-1; TRBD1 might be the D (5 bases). The CDR3 loop spans 16 amino acids. V dropped 0 bases and J dropped 4 bases, with 15 bases sitting between them. CDR1 is MNHNY, CDR2 SVGAGI, per germline (reference sequence). CDR3 in DNA: TGTGCCAGCAGTTACTCTCCTGGGCAGGGTGGCACTGAAGCTTTCTTT. Protein: CASSYSPGQGGTEAFF.

The chain couples TRBV30 to TRBJ1-5; D is uncertain. Trimming removed 2 bases from V and 10 bases from J, with 12 bases in between. Germline V lookup: CDR1 GTSNPN, CDR2 SVGIG (reference sequence). The CDR3 contains 12 residues. As DNA, the CDR3 is TGTGCCTGGAGTCAAGGTAGCGGACCCCAGCATTTT. Translation gives CAWSQGSGPQHF.

The chain has TRBV7-2 and TRBJ1-5, with 7 nucleotides matching TRBD1. V shed 5 bases and J 2 bases; nucleotides not matched to a gene: 15. Germline V gene sequence: CDR1 SGHTA, CDR2 FQGNSA. This CDR3 has 18 amino acids. The CDR3 protein is CASSPRLKTGIGNQPQHF. The CDR3 coding sequence is TGTGCCAGCAGCCCCCGACTCAAGACAGGGATCGGCAATCAGCCCCAGCATTTT. Looking up the rest from reference TRBV7-2 and TRBJ1-5 gives the full variable domain: GAGVSQSPSNKVTEKGKDVELRCDPISGHTALYWYRQSLGQGLEFLIYFQGNSAPDKSGLPSDRFSAERTGGSVSTLTIQRTQQEDSAVYLCASSPRLKTGIGNQPQHFGDGTRLSIL.

As to this clone: This could be a read error, since a much larger clone is one nucleotide away. This sample also contains other DNA sequences that code for the same CDR3. The V call is TRBV2, the J call TRBJ2-7, with 7 nucleotides matching TRBD1. The CDR3 totals 14 residues. Unmatched junction bases numbered 5, after V lost 2 bases and J lost 4 bases. Germline CDR1 reads SNHLY; CDR2 reads FYNNEI. The CDR3 protein is CASSEQGVLYEQYF. The CDR3 region has the DNA TGTGCCAGCAGTGAACAGGGGGTTTTGTACGAGCAGTACTTC.

The chain employs TRBV30 and TRBJ1-1; D unclear. V lost 8 bases and J lost 0, with 7 bases in between. Germline V gene lookup returns CDR1 GTSNPN and CDR2 SVGIG (reference sequence). There are 11 residues in the CDR3. The CDR3 DNA reads as TGTGCCGGCCTCTTGAACACTGAAGCTTTCTTT. Protein: CAGLLNTEAFF. Drawing the rest from reference TRBV30 and TRBJ1-1, the complete variable domain is SQTIHQWPATLVQPVGSPLSLECTVEGTSNPNLYWYRQAAGRGLQLLFYSVGIGQISSEVPQNLSASRPQDRQFILSSKKLLLSDSGFYLCAGLLNTEAFFGQGTRLTVV.

This clone was detected only a few times. V is TRBV9 and J is TRBJ2-5, with D perhaps matching TRBD1 (7 bases). CDR1 is SGDLS and CDR2 is YYNGEE in the germline V gene. The CDR3 runs to 16 residues. The V end lost 3 bases, the J end lost 4 bases, and 19 bases lay between the germline ends. In nucleotides, the CDR3 is TGTGCCAGCAGCGCCGGAGGGGGCCTGCAGCGAGAGACCCAGTACTTC. Its protein is CASSAGGGLQRETQYF.

The chain carries TRBV11-2 and TRBJ1-1, with D tentatively TRBD1 (5 bases). Trimming removed 0 bases from V and 3 bases from J, with 11 bases in between. The CDR3 loop spans 15 amino acids. Germline CDR1 SGHAT, CDR2 FQNNGV. Here the CDR3 reads CASSLDGRAHTEAFF. CDR3 in DNA: TGTGCCAGCAGCTTAGACGGCAGGGCGCACACTGAAGCTTTCTTT. The variable domain in full, with the rest retrieved from reference TRBV11-2 and TRBJ1-1, is EAGVAQSPRYKIIEKRQSVAFWCNPISGHATLYWYQQILGQGPKLLIQFQNNGVVDDSQLPKDRFSAERLKGVDSTLKIQPAKLEDSAVYLCASSLDGRAHTEAFFGQGTRLTVV.

Only a few counts were recorded for this clone. CDR3 in amino acids: CATSRQGASPNEKLFF. The CDR3 bases are TGTGCCACCAGCAGACAGGGGGCCAGTCCTAATGAAAAACTGTTTTTT. This sequence joins TRBV15 and TRBJ1-4; 8 nucleotides agree with TRBD1. With 2 bases clipped from V and 3 bases from J, the junction kept 5 bases outside the gene matches. Germline CDR1 reads LNHNV; CDR2 reads YYDKDF (reference sequence). The CDR3 extends over 16 amino acids.

This clone was observed a single time. V gene TRBV19 combines with J gene TRBJ2-3; 12 nucleotides line up with TRBD2. V lost 3 bases, J lost 4 bases, and 2 bases stayed unmatched. CDR3 length: 15 residues. The germline gives CDR1 LNHDA, CDR2 SQIVND (reference sequence). In DNA form, the CDR3 reads TGTGCCAGTAGTATGCGACTAGCGGGAGCAGATACGCAGTATTTT. Protein: CASSMRLAGADTQYF.

This clone has just a few counts. The chain combines TRBV20-1 with TRBJ2-1; D might be TRBD2 (5 bases). Germline loops: CDR1 DFQATT, CDR2 SNEGSKA (reference sequence). This CDR3 region has 12 residues. Trimming took 3 bases from V and 5 from J, leaving 8 bases between them. CDR3 protein: CSASSGNNEQFF. In DNA, the CDR3 is TGCAGTGCTAGTTCGGGGAACAATGAGCAGTTCTTC.

The V gene is TRBV19, the J gene TRBJ2-2; 10 bases match TRBD2. V lost 5 bases and J lost 5; bases outside the gene matches: 8. The CDR3 extends over 16 amino acids. In germline, CDR1 is LNHDA, CDR2 SQIVND (reference sequence). The CDR3 DNA reads as TGTGCCAGTAGTGAGAAAGCGGGGGGGATTACCGGGGAGCTGTTTTTT. Its translation is CASSEKAGGITGELFF.